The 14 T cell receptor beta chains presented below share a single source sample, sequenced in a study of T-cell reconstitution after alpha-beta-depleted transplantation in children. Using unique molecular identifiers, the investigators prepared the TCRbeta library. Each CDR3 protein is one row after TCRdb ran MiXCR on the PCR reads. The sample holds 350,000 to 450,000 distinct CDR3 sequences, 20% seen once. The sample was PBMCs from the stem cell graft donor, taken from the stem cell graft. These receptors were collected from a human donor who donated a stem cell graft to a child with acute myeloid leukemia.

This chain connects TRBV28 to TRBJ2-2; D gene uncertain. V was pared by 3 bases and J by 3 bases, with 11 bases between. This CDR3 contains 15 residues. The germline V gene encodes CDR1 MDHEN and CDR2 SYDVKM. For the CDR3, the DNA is TGTGCCAGCAGTTTTACGGCACATTACACCGGGGAGCTGTTTTTT. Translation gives CASSFTAHYTGELFF.

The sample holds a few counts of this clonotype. Here the CDR3 DNA reads TGTGCCAGCAGTGACCCCCGAAGGAGCTACAATGAGCAGTTCTTC. Residues: CASSDPRRSYNEQFF. V usage is TRBV6-1 and J usage is TRBJ2-1, with D unclear. V lost 3 bases to trimming and J lost 3 bases, with 12 bases between them. This CDR3 is 15 amino acids long. Germline V gives CDR1 MNHNS, CDR2 SASEGT.

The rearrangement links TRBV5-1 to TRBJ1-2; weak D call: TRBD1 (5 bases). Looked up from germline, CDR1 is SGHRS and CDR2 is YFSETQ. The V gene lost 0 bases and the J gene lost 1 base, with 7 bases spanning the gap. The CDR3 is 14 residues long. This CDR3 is CASSLGDFNYGYTF. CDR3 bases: TGCGCCAGCAGCTTGGGGGACTTTAACTATGGCTACACCTTC.

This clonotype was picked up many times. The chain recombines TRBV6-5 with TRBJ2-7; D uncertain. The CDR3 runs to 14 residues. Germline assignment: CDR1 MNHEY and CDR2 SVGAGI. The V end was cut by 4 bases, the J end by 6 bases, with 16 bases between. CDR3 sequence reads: CASSLERYRGEQYF. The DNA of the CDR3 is TGTGCCAGCAGTTTGGAAAGGTACCGCGGCGAGCAGTACTTC.

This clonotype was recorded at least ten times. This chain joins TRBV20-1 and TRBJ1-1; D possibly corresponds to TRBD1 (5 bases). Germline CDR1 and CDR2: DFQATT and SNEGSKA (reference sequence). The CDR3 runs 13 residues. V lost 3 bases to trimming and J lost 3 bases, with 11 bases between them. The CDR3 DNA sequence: TGCAGTGCTAGGGGACGAGTGGACACTGAAGCTTTCTTT. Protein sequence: CSARGRVDTEAFF.

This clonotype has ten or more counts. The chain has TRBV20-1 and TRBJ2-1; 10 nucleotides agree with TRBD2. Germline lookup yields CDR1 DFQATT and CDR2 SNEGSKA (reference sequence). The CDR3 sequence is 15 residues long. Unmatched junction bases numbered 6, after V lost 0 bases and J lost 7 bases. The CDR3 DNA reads TGCAGTGCTAGAGATTCTAGCGGGAGTCGAAATGAGCAGTTCTTC. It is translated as CSARDSSGSRNEQFF.

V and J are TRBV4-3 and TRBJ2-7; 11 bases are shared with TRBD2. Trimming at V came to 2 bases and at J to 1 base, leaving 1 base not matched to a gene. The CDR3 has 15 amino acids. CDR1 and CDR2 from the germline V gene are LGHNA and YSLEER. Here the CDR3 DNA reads TGCGCCAGCAGCCAAATAGCGGGAGGGTCCTACGAGCAGTACTTC. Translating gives CASSQIAGGSYEQYF.

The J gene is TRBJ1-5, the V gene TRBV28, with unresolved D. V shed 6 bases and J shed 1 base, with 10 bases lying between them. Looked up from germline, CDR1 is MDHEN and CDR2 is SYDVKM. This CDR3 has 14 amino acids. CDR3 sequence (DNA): TGTGCCAGCAGCCCTCAAACAAGCAATCAGCCCCAGCATTTT. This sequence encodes CASSPQTSNQPQHF.

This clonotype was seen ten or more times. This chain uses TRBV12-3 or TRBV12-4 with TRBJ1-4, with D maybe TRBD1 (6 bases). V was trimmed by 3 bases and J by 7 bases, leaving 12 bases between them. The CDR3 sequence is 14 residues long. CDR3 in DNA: TGTGCCAGCAGTTTCGTGGGGGCATCTGAAAAACTGTTTTTT. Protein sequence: CASSFVGASEKLFF.

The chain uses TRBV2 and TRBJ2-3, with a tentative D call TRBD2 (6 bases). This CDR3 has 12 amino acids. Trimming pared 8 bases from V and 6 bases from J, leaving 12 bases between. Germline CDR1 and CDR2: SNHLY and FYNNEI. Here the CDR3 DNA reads TGTGCCAGCGCGGCAGGGAGGGATACGCAGTATTTT. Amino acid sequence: CASAAGRDTQYF.

CDR3 in amino acids: CASSLDTTITDTQYF. In DNA, the CDR3 is TGTGCCAGCAGCTTAGATACAACTATCACAGATACGCAGTATTTT. The chain recombines TRBV11-2 with TRBJ2-3; D remains ambiguous. The CDR3 runs to 15 residues. Trimming pared 0 bases from V and 2 bases from J, leaving 9 bases between. Germline V gene data show CDR1 as SGHAT and CDR2 as FQNNGV.

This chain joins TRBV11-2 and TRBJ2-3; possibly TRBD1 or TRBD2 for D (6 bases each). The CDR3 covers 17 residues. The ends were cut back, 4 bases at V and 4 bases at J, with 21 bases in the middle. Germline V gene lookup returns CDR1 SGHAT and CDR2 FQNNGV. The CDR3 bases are TGTGCCAGCAGCTCCCGGGGAGGCGCAGAGGGGGCAGATACGCAGTATTTT. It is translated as CASSSRGGAEGADTQYF.

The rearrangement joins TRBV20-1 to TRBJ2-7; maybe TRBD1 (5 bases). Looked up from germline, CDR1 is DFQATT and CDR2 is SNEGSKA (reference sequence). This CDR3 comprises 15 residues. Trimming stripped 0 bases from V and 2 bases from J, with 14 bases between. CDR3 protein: CSARDLAGSPYEQYF. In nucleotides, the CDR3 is TGCAGTGCTAGAGATCTGGCAGGGTCCCCCTACGAGCAGTACTTC.

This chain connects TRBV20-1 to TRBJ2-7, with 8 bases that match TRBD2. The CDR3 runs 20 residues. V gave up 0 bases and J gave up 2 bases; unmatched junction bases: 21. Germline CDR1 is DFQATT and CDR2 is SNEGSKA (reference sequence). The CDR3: CSARDPVGRRGTRSPYEQYF. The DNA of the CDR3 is TGCAGTGCTAGAGACCCGGTGGGCCGTAGGGGGACTAGAAGTCCCTACGAGCAGTACTTC.